Each of the 20 T cell receptor beta chains below was sequenced from the same sample in a study of blood T cell repertoires in COVID-19. Sequenced by immunoSEQ multiplex PCR; TCRdb stores in-frame clones only, minus some. The table shows 23,000 or so clones, with roughly 80% occurring only once. The sample taken for sequencing was peripheral blood. Receptor source: a woman older than 75 with acute or convalescent COVID-19.

A single count supports this clone. The rearrangement links TRBV6-1 to TRBJ2-2; 10 bases align to TRBD1. In germline, CDR1 is MNHNS, CDR2 SASEGT. The V segment lost 4 bases and the J segment 5 bases; nucleotides outside the gene matches: 7. The CDR3 is 16 amino acids. The CDR3: CASSGRQGARTGELFF. The CDR3 DNA reads as TGTGCCAGCAGTGGCAGACAGGGGGCGCGGACCGGGGAGCTGTTTTTT.

The rearrangement uses TRBV18 and TRBJ2-3; TRBD1 agrees at 12 bases. The CDR3 has 17 amino acids. CDR1 KGHSH and CDR2 LQKENI come from the germline V gene. The V and J ends lost 4 bases and 5 bases, in that order; junction bases with no gene match: 10. This CDR3 is CASSQDAGQGAIDTQYF. The DNA for the CDR3 is TGTGCCAGCTCACAAGACGCGGGACAGGGGGCAATAGATACGCAGTATTTT.

This chain links TRBV5-1 with TRBJ2-2; a weak D match, TRBD2 (6 bases). The V end lost 1 base, the J end lost 5 bases, and 15 bases lay between the germline ends. The CDR3 is 16 amino acids. Germline V gene sequence: CDR1 SGHRS, CDR2 YFSETQ. CDR3 coding DNA: TGCGCCAGCAGCTTGACGCAGGGAGGTGGTACCGGGGAGCTGTTTTTT. The encoded protein is CASSLTQGGGTGELFF.

The sample holds one count of this clone. This chain uses TRBV11-2 with TRBJ2-3; 16 bases line up with TRBD2. Germline trimming cut 6 bases from V and 4 bases from J; bases unmatched to any gene: 1. This CDR3 region has 15 residues. CDR1 and CDR2 (germline): SGHAT, FQNNGV. CDR3: CASRGLAGGADTQYF. As DNA, the CDR3 is TGTGCCAGCAGGGGACTAGCGGGGGGGGCAGATACGCAGTATTTT.

This sequence joins TRBV12-5 and TRBJ2-3; 7 positions match TRBD1. Germline loops: CDR1 LGHNT, CDR2 FRNRAP. The V segment lost 5 bases and the J segment 6 bases; nucleotides outside the gene matches: 14. The CDR3 extends over 16 amino acids. This CDR3 reads CASGHPDRRKGDTQYF. Here the CDR3 DNA reads TGTGCTAGTGGTCATCCGGACAGGAGAAAGGGGGATACGCAGTATTTT.

The V gene is TRBV7-2, the J gene TRBJ1-2; TRBD1 matches at 8 bases. The CDR3 totals 14 residues. CDR1 is SGHTA, CDR2 FQGNSA, per germline. V was clipped by 1 base and J by 8 bases; unmatched bases: 6. The CDR3 protein is CASSLGQGAGGYTF. CDR3 sequence (DNA): TGTGCCAGCAGCTTAGGCCAGGGGGCGGGAGGCTACACCTTC.

This rearrangement joins TRBV29-1 to TRBJ1-2, with 7 bases matching TRBD1. V trimming: 2 bases; J trimming: 4 bases; junction bases outside the gene matches: 4. Germline V gene lookup returns CDR1 SQVTM and CDR2 ANQGSEA. The CDR3 runs to 13 residues. Written as DNA, the CDR3 is TGCAGCGTTGAAAAGGGACAGTCCTATGGCTACACCTTC. Residues: CSVEKGQSYGYTF.

This clone was picked up a small number of times. V usage is TRBV6-5 and J usage is TRBJ1-1, with TRBD1 matching over 7 bases. The CDR3 runs to 13 residues. V trimming: 4 bases; J trimming: 5 bases; junction bases outside the gene matches: 4. Germline CDR1 MNHEY, CDR2 SVGAGI. CDR3 amino acids: CASSFNRGTEAFF. The CDR3 region has the DNA TGTGCCAGCAGTTTCAACAGGGGTACTGAAGCTTTCTTT.

The chain links TRBV18 to TRBJ1-5; D gene unclear. This CDR3 has 13 residues. Between the trimmed V and J ends, which lost 4 bases and 3 bases, there was a span of 7 bases. The germline V gene has CDR1 KGHSH and CDR2 LQKENI. The CDR3 nucleotides read TGTGCCAGCTCACGGGCAGTCAATCAGCCCCAGCATTTT. Encoded protein: CASSRAVNQPQHF. Variable domain in full (rest from reference TRBV18 and TRBJ1-5): NAGVMQNPRHLVRRRGQEARLRCSPMKGHSHVYWYRQLPEEGLKFMVYLQKENIIDESGMPKERFSAEFPKEGPSILRIQQVVRGDSAAYFCASSRAVNQPQHFGDGTRLSIL.

Notes on this clone: A junction boundary mismatches the germline segment, possibly from a read error. CDR3 nucleotides: TGTGCTAGCAGCTTAGTGCCGACTAGCCATGAGCAGTTCTTC. Encoded protein: CASSLVPTSHEQFF. The chain joins TRBV7-7 to TRBJ2-1; 7 nucleotides match TRBD2. The CDR3 spans 14 residues. CDR1 is SSHAT and CDR2 is FNYEAQ in the germline V gene (reference sequence).

The gene calls are TRBV30 and TRBJ1-5; the match to TRBD1 covers 7 bases. V lost 3 bases to trimming and J lost 0 bases; unmatched junction nucleotides: 5. Per germline, CDR1 GTSNPN and CDR2 SVGIG (reference sequence). The CDR3 has 15 residues. The CDR3 DNA sequence: TGTGCCTGGAGCCCACAGGGGTATAGCAATCAGCCCCAGCATTTT. Protein sequence: CAWSPQGYSNQPQHF.

This clone came up once. This chain links TRBV2 with TRBJ1-6; 7 positions match TRBD1. The CDR3 runs 15 residues. CDR1 is SNHLY, CDR2 FYNNEI, per germline. V was pared by 8 bases and J by 6 bases, with 10 bases of the junction left unmatched. The CDR3 spells CASSPRTGPNSPLHF. The CDR3 DNA is TGTGCCAGCTCCCCTAGGACAGGCCCTAATTCACCCCTCCACTTT.

This chain connects TRBV9 to TRBJ1-2; no clear D gene. The CDR3 has 14 residues. Germline V gives CDR1 SGDLS, CDR2 YYNGEE. V dropped 4 bases and J dropped 2 bases, with 12 bases sitting between them. The CDR3 region is CASSPARENYGYTF. For the CDR3, the DNA is TGTGCCAGCAGCCCAGCAAGGGAGAACTATGGCTACACCTTC.

This clone was counted at least ten times. V is TRBV16 and J is TRBJ1-4, with D unclear. This CDR3 is 15 amino acids long. Germline CDR1 reads KGHSY; CDR2 reads FQNENV. Trimming took 0 bases from V and 8 from J, leaving 13 bases between them. CDR3 sequence: CASSQSSLREEKLFF. The CDR3 nucleotides are TGTGCCAGCAGCCAATCGAGTTTAAGAGAGGAAAAACTGTTTTTT.

The chain couples TRBV19 to TRBJ1-2; a weak D match, TRBD1 (5 bases). Trimming stripped 6 bases from V and 2 bases from J, with 10 bases between. The V gene's germline CDR1 is LNHDA and CDR2 SQIVND (reference sequence). The CDR3 has 13 amino acids. DNA for the CDR3: TGTGCCAGTAGAGGGGCGGTCAACTATGGCTACACCTTC. Translation gives CASRGAVNYGYTF. The full variable domain, with the rest looked up from reference TRBV19 and TRBJ1-2, is DGGITQSPKYLFRKEGQNVTLSCEQNLNHDAMYWYRQDPGQGLRLIYYSQIVNDFQKGDIAEGYSVSREKKESFPLTVTSAQKNPTAFYLCASRGAVNYGYTFGSGTRLTVV.

The chain has TRBV29-1 and TRBJ1-4, with TRBD1 identical over 7 bases. The CDR3 is 13 residues long. Germline trimming cut 7 bases from V and 3 bases from J; bases unmatched to any gene: 5. The germline CDR1 and CDR2 sequences are SQVTM and ANQGSEA. The CDR3 sequence: CSATGTANEKLFF. The CDR3 nucleotides are TGCAGCGCCACCGGGACAGCTAATGAAAAACTGTTTTTT. Full variable domain (rest looked up from reference TRBV29-1 and TRBJ1-4): SAVISQKPSRDICQRGTSLTIQCQVDSQVTMMFWYRQQPGQSLTLIATANQGSEATYESGFVIDKFPISRPNLTFSTLTVSNMSPEDSSIYLCSATGTANEKLFFGSGTQLSVL.

The rearrangement joins TRBV19 to TRBJ1-2; 7 bases map to TRBD1. Trimming removed 6 bases from V and 5 bases from J; junction bases left unmatched: 6. The germline gives CDR1 LNHDA, CDR2 SQIVND (reference sequence). The CDR3 spans 13 residues. CDR3 sequence reads: CASSPTGPYGYTF. The CDR3, as DNA: TGTGCCAGTAGCCCGACAGGGCCTTATGGCTACACCTTC. Supplemented by reference TRBV19 and TRBJ1-2, the full variable domain reads DGGITQSPKYLFRKEGQNVTLSCEQNLNHDAMYWYRQDPGQGLRLIYYSQIVNDFQKGDIAEGYSVSREKKESFPLTVTSAQKNPTAFYLCASSPTGPYGYTFGSGTRLTVV.

The chain recombines TRBV27 with TRBJ1-2; D unresolved. V lost 6 bases and J 7 bases, leaving 21 bases between the germline ends. This CDR3 is built from 15 residues. Germline CDR1 and CDR2: MNHEY and SMNVEV (reference sequence). The DNA for the CDR3 is TGTGCCAGCAGCCTAGTGGGAGGAGGTCCTACTGGCTACACCTTC. This translates into CASSLVGGGPTGYTF.

The V gene is TRBV9, the J gene TRBJ2-3; D possibly corresponds to TRBD1 (6 bases). The V end lost 0 bases, the J end lost 0 bases, and 11 bases lay between the germline ends. CDR3 length: 16 amino acids. Germline V gives CDR1 SGDLS, CDR2 YYNGEE. CDR3 protein: CASSVGDISSTDTQYF. CDR3 nucleotides: TGTGCCAGCAGCGTAGGGGACATCAGTAGCACAGATACGCAGTATTTT.

The chain combines TRBV11-2 with TRBJ1-5; maybe TRBD1 (6 bases). Trimming cost V 2 bases and J 4 bases, with 9 bases left between them. There are 14 residues in the CDR3. The germline V gene has CDR1 SGHAT and CDR2 FQNNGV. CDR3 nucleotide sequence: TGTGCCAGCAGCTTATCAGGGGTTAATCAGCCCCAGCATTTT. It translates to CASSLSGVNQPQHF.